The T cell receptor (beta chain) under discussion was sequenced for a study of persistence of HIV-infected CD4 T cells. Study observations and caveats: TCR oligoclonality correlated with proviral oligoclonality in the same sorted populations. Rare CMV-responding cells carrying HIV-1 proviruses were not analyzed separately for TCR.

This clone was seen a single time. The target antigen is unknown. Cells were stimulated nonspecifically with anti-CD3/anti-CD28 magnetic beads. Sorting selected CD4+ T cells upregulating both CD40 ligand and CD69. Inclusion required CMV-positive serology and CD4+ counts above 400 cells/uL. In germline, CDR1 is GTSNPN, CDR2 SVGIG (reference sequence). The CDR3 loop spans 18 amino acids. The V end lost 2 bases, the J end lost 5 bases, and 24 bases lay between the germline ends. Sequencing used immunoSEQ version 4 in survey mode. Measured with immunoSEQ multiplex PCR; TCRdb has only the in-frame clones, and not every one. The data hold 45,000 or so clones, with around 89% observed a single time.

The specimen comprised CD4+ T cells sorted from PBMCs after approximately 20-hour stimulation, sampled from a patient who received antiretroviral therapy. This sequence originates from an adult woman with HIV who was CMV-seropositive. The gene calls are TRBV30 and TRBJ1-4; perhaps TRBD1 as D (6 bases). This CDR3 is CAWSPRQGQRFENEKLFF. The CDR3 DNA follows: TGTGCCTGGAGTCCCCGGCAGGGACAACGTTTCGAAAATGAAAAACTGTTTTTT.